Sequencing of this TCR beta chain was carried out in a study of beta chain features in type 1 diabetes. This clone was recorded a few times. Its antigen is unidentified. Study-wide results and caveats: Moderate yet significant TCRB CDR3 shortening was seen in Type 1 diabetes patients in all four CD4+ subsets.

This CDR3 is 15 amino acids long. Germline V gene lookup returns CDR1 SGHTA and CDR2 FQGNSA. With 3 bases removed from V and 2 bases from J, the gap between germline ends came to 13 bases. The authors reverse transcribed all of the isolated RNA, so sequencing captured expressed TCRB transcripts. Produced via immunoSEQ multiplex PCR; TCRdb's table is partial and in-frame only. There are around 710,000 clones in the sample; around 12% occur only once, and 0.095% to 0.15% lies in the top ten. The J gene is TRBJ1-1, the V gene TRBV7-2; D not resolved. The source of this sequence is a young man with type 1 diabetes. The sequencing input was naive CD4+ T cells from blood. The CDR3 coding sequence is TGTGCCAGCAGCTTGTATTCAGTAGCCAACACTGAAGCTTTCTTT. Protein sequence: CASSLYSVANTEAFF.